Presented here are 27 T cell receptor beta chains from one specimen sequenced in a study of shared clonotypes between healthy human individuals. Generated by immunoSEQ multiplex PCR, the TCRdb table keeps only in-frame clones and is missing some. Among around 430,000 clones listed, 70% to 80% were seen once. Sequenced sample: PBMCs. The origin of the receptors is a middle-aged woman in good health. Some clones in this sample may be carry-over from other donors' samples.

V usage is TRBV6-4 and J usage is TRBJ2-1, with 8 bases matching TRBD2. Germline CDR1 MRHNA, CDR2 SNTAGT. The trim removed 2 bases at V and 2 bases at J, leaving 5 bases unmatched. The CDR3 has 16 residues. DNA of the CDR3: TGTGCCAGCAGTGACCGGGTCGGGAGGGCCTACAATGAGCAGTTCTTC. Amino acid sequence: CASSDRVGRAYNEQFF.

Notes on this clone: This same CDR3 is encoded by further DNA sequences in the sample. The J gene is TRBJ2-1, the V gene TRBV9, with TRBD2 as a possible D gene (5 bases). V was shortened by 0 bases and J by 2 bases, with 9 bases between the two germline ends. This CDR3 is built from 15 residues. Per germline, CDR1 SGDLS and CDR2 YYNGEE. The CDR3 region has the DNA TGTGCCAGCAGCGTAGATTCGGGAACCTACAATGAGCAGTTCTTC. This encodes CASSVDSGTYNEQFF.

The V gene is TRBV4-1, the J gene TRBJ2-1; the D is unclear. V was pared by 5 bases and J by 5 bases, with 16 bases between. Germline V gives CDR1 MGHRA, CDR2 YSYEKL. The CDR3 sequence is 15 residues long. This CDR3 reads CASSSQVLGHNEQFF. In nucleotides, the CDR3 is TGCGCCAGCAGCTCCCAAGTCCTCGGACACAATGAGCAGTTCTTC.

The chain has TRBV30 and TRBJ2-5, with 13 bases fitting TRBD2. The CDR3 is 19 amino acids. V lost 1 base, J lost 5 bases, and 16 bases stayed unmatched. Germline V gives CDR1 GTSNPN, CDR2 SVGIG (reference sequence). The CDR3 region is CAWSDFLLLAGGPGETQYF. The DNA for the CDR3 is TGTGCCTGGAGTGACTTTCTTTTACTAGCGGGAGGGCCAGGGGAGACCCAGTACTTC.

This chain connects TRBV28 to TRBJ2-5; 9 bases map to TRBD1. Germline V gene data show CDR1 as MDHEN and CDR2 as SYDVKM. The ends lost 5 bases at V and 5 bases at J; junction bases unmatched: 9. CDR3 length: 15 amino acids. CDR3 region: CASSPAGQGRETQYF. CDR3 bases: TGTGCCAGCAGTCCCGCGGGACAGGGACGCGAGACCCAGTACTTC.

This rearrangement joins TRBV27 to TRBJ2-4; possibly TRBD1 for D (5 bases). The CDR3 contains 16 residues. Germline V CDR1 and CDR2: MNHEY, SMNVEV (reference sequence). V was pared by 5 bases and J by 5 bases, with 19 bases between. The CDR3 DNA sequence: TGTGCCAGCAGTCGACGCAACGAAGGGGCGCAAAACATTCAGTACTTC. It translates to CASSRRNEGAQNIQYF.

This clone has more than one count but fewer than ten. The chain has TRBV6-6 and TRBJ1-2; the D is unclear. The length of the CDR3 is 13 residues. Germline V lookup: CDR1 MNHNY, CDR2 SVGAGI (reference sequence). The V and J ends lost 0 bases and 7 bases respectively, with 9 bases between them. The DNA of the CDR3 is TGTGCCAGCAGTTACTCGGACCAAGGTGGCTACACCTTC. Translated: CASSYSDQGGYTF.

This chain joins TRBV28 and TRBJ2-7; D could derive from TRBD1 or TRBD2 (6 bases each). Between the trimmed V and J ends, which lost 0 bases and 4 bases, there was a span of 19 bases. The CDR3 totals 17 residues. The germline V gene has CDR1 MDHEN and CDR2 SYDVKM. The CDR3 is CASSLWGGTGITYEQYF. The CDR3 nucleotides are TGTGCCAGCAGTTTATGGGGGGGTACAGGGATTACGTACGAGCAGTACTTC.

This chain uses TRBV28 with TRBJ1-5, with D perhaps TRBD1 (6 bases). Germline V gene sequence: CDR1 MDHEN, CDR2 SYDVKM. This CDR3 contains 15 residues. V was shortened by 6 bases and J by 7 bases, with 19 bases between the two germline ends. CDR3: CASSLLRGAGQPQHF. The CDR3 DNA is TGTGCCAGCAGCCTCCTCCGGGGGGCAGGCCAGCCCCAGCATTTT.

This sequence joins TRBV14 and TRBJ2-5; TRBD2 matches at 8 bases. CDR3 length equals 13 residues. Losses at the gene ends were 4 bases for V and 7 bases for J; bases not matched to a gene: 5. Looked up from germline, CDR1 is SGHDN and CDR2 is FVKESK. The CDR3 DNA reads as TGTGCCAGCAGCCTTAGCGGGACCCCGACCCAGTACTTC. This translates into CASSLSGTPTQYF.

This clone came up once. The J gene is TRBJ2-1, the V gene TRBV28; the D is unclear. The CDR3 is 15 residues long. Deletions cut 3 bases from V and 8 bases from J, with 17 bases between. In germline, CDR1 is MDHEN, CDR2 SYDVKM. In nucleotides, the CDR3 is TGTGCCAGCAGTTTCGCTAGGGAAGGCATCGATGAGCAGTTCTTC. This sequence encodes CASSFAREGIDEQFF.

The chain is built from TRBV25-1 and TRBJ2-5; 9 nucleotides match TRBD1. V gave up 2 bases and J gave up 1 base; unmatched junction bases: 2. The CDR3 runs 15 residues. CDR1 and CDR2 from the germline V gene are MGHDK and SYGVNS. CDR3 loop: CASSELTGGQETQYF. CDR3 nucleotides: TGTGCCAGCAGTGAACTGACAGGGGGCCAAGAGACCCAGTACTTC.

This chain links TRBV10-3 with TRBJ2-1; D call uncertain. Germline assignment: CDR1 ENHRY and CDR2 SYGVKD. The CDR3 is 13 residues long. Trimming cost V 2 bases and J 9 bases, with 11 bases left between them. The CDR3 DNA reads TGTGCCATCAGTGAGAGTTCCGCTAGTGAGCAGTTCTTC. It is translated as CAISESSASEQFF.

This clone was picked up a small number of times. The chain links TRBV14 to TRBJ2-3, with D unresolved. The CDR3 is made up of 18 amino acids. Per germline, CDR1 SGHDN and CDR2 FVKESK. V lost 2 bases and J 1 base, leaving 19 bases between the germline ends. In DNA, the CDR3 is TGTGCCAGCAGCCAATCATTGGCCTATTCCGAGGGCACAGATACGCAGTATTTT. Translated: CASSQSLAYSEGTDTQYF.

This clone was observed a handful of times. V and J are TRBV7-9 and TRBJ2-1; D call uncertain. V lost 8 bases and J 7 bases, leaving 12 bases between the germline ends. Germline V gene lookup returns CDR1 SEHNR and CDR2 FQNEAQ (reference sequence). This CDR3 contains 12 residues. The CDR3: CASSGPTNEQFF. The CDR3 coding sequence is TGTGCCAGCTCCGGCCCTACTAATGAGCAGTTCTTC.

The rearrangement uses TRBV28 and TRBJ2-7; TRBD2 agrees at 9 bases. The CDR3 runs to 16 residues. Per the germline V gene, CDR1 is MDHEN and CDR2 is SYDVKM. Germline trimming cut 6 bases from V and 6 bases from J; bases unmatched to any gene: 15. CDR3 sequence reads: CASSSGTSLSFSEQYF. In DNA, the CDR3 is TGTGCCAGCAGCTCCGGGACTAGCCTATCGTTTTCCGAGCAGTACTTC.

This sequence joins TRBV6-1 and TRBJ1-1, with a possible D match to TRBD1 (6 bases). V lost 2 bases and J lost 3, with 7 bases in between. Germline loops: CDR1 MNHNS, CDR2 SASEGT. This CDR3 contains 13 residues. The CDR3 spells CASSERGYTEAFF. The DNA of the CDR3 is TGTGCCAGCAGTGAAAGGGGGTACACTGAAGCTTTCTTT.

V gene TRBV4-3 combines with J gene TRBJ2-3; D is uncertain. This CDR3 has 15 amino acids. V lost 0 bases and J 1 base, leaving 8 bases between the germline ends. CDR1 and CDR2 from the germline V gene are LGHNA and YSLEER. This chain's CDR3 is CASSQDFARTDTQYF. In nucleotides, the CDR3 is TGCGCCAGCAGCCAAGATTTCGCCCGCACAGATACGCAGTATTTT.

CDR3 sequence reads: CASSEWGLSSGNTIYF. CDR3 DNA: TGTGCCAGCAGCGAGTGGGGGCTCTCCTCTGGAAACACCATATATTTT. The chain carries TRBV11-2 and TRBJ1-3, with D perhaps matching TRBD1 (6 bases). V was pared by 5 bases and J by 0 bases, with 14 bases between. Germline V gives CDR1 SGHAT, CDR2 FQNNGV. The length of the CDR3 is 16 residues. Filled out from reference TRBV11-2 and TRBJ1-3, the complete variable domain reads EAGVAQSPRYKIIEKRQSVAFWCNPISGHATLYWYQQILGQGPKLLIQFQNNGVVDDSQLPKDRFSAERLKGVDSTLKIQPAKLEDSAVYLCASSEWGLSSGNTIYFGEGSWLTVV.

J is TRBJ2-7 and V is TRBV2; 8 bases line up with TRBD1. Germline-derived CDR1 and CDR2 are SNHLY and FYNNEI. With 10 bases clipped from V and 2 bases from J, the junction kept 13 bases outside the gene matches. The CDR3 is 15 residues long. The CDR3 DNA reads TGTGCCACCAGCCTGCGGGCAGGGGGCCCCTACGAGCAGTACTTC. This sequence encodes CATSLRAGGPYEQYF.

The V gene is TRBV19, the J gene TRBJ1-2; 9 nucleotides line up with TRBD1. CDR1 LNHDA and CDR2 SQIVND come from the germline V gene (reference sequence). J was trimmed by 2 bases and V by 5 bases; bases with no gene match: 9. The CDR3 sequence is 16 residues long. CDR3 sequence reads: CASSPLGTGKNYGYTF. CDR3 coding DNA: TGTGCCAGTAGTCCCTTGGGGACAGGGAAGAACTATGGCTACACCTTC.

About this clone: A far more abundant clone sits one base away, making this likely a read error. The chain is built from TRBV4-2 and TRBJ2-1; 8 nucleotides match TRBD1. This CDR3 has 15 residues. The germline V gene encodes CDR1 LGHNA and CDR2 YNFKEQ. The ends lost 4 bases at V and 7 bases at J; junction bases unmatched: 9. This CDR3 reads CASSPYRGYTNEQFF. CDR3 coding DNA: TGTGCCAGCAGCCCGTACAGGGGGTATACGAATGAGCAGTTCTTC.

V and J are TRBV7-3 and TRBJ2-3; D is ambiguous. Trimming removed 5 bases at V and 4 bases at J, with 7 bases between. Germline CDR1 reads SGHTA; CDR2 reads FQGTGA. There are 12 residues in the CDR3. CDR3 in DNA: TGTGCCAGCAGCCCACGCGCAGATACGCAGTATTTT. It codes for CASSPRADTQYF.

DNA of the CDR3: TGTGCCAGCAGTTTGACAGAGGGTTCCTACGAGCAGTACTTC. Its protein product is CASSLTEGSYEQYF. This sequence joins TRBV13 and TRBJ2-7, with D tentatively TRBD1 or TRBD2 (5 bases each). Between the trimmed V and J ends, which lost 6 bases and 1 base, there was a span of 13 bases. The germline gives CDR1 PRHDT, CDR2 FYEKMQ (reference sequence). The length of the CDR3 is 14 residues.

Of note for this clone: A much larger clone differs from this one at a single base, so this may be a read error. The V and J genes are TRBV11-2 and TRBJ2-7; weak D call: TRBD1 (5 bases). The germline V and J ends were trimmed by 4 bases and 0 bases, with 10 bases remaining between them. This CDR3 contains 14 residues. CDR1 is SGHAT, CDR2 FQNNGV, per germline. CDR3 nucleotide sequence: TGTGCCAGCAGCTGGACATGGAACTCCTACGAGCAGTACTTC. Translating gives CASSWTWNSYEQYF.

This clone was counted a single time. The genes are TRBV7-9 and TRBJ1-5; 8 bases are shared with TRBD1. Germline V gene lookup returns CDR1 SEHNR and CDR2 FQNEAQ (reference sequence). The CDR3 totals 17 residues. Trimming took 1 base from V and 6 from J; bases not matched to a gene: 11. The DNA of the CDR3 is TGTGCCAGCAGCTTAGTAGGGAATGGACAGGGAGGTCAGCCCCAGCATTTT. Its translation: CASSLVGNGQGGQPQHF. Supplemented by reference TRBV7-9 and TRBJ1-5, the full variable domain reads DTGVSQNPRHKITKRGQNVTFRCDPISEHNRLYWYRQTLGQGPEFLTYFQNEAQLEKSRLLSDRFSAERPKGSFSTLEIQRTEQGDSAMYLCASSLVGNGQGGQPQHFGDGTRLSIL.

The rearrangement joins TRBV6-5 to TRBJ1-2; D perhaps matches TRBD1 (5 bases). Germline loops: CDR1 MNHEY, CDR2 SVGAGI. The CDR3 consists of 13 residues. V was clipped by 6 bases and J by 1 base, with 9 bases between them. CDR3 residues: CASRLGVNYGYTF. In DNA, the CDR3 is TGTGCCAGCAGGCTGGGGGTTAACTATGGCTACACCTTC.